The next 9 T cell receptor beta chains were all read from a single sample in a study of regulatory T cells in long-lasting Graves disease. Time point specified: newly diagnosed GD, antithyroid drugs for less than 3 months. Isolated PBMC RNA provided the starting material for the TCR library. Investigators prepared the TCR beta libraries by applying iRepertoire HTBI primers and Arm-PCR of CDR3 regions. Via MiXCR, TCRdb re-called the multiplex PCR reads, giving one row per CDR3 protein. The table has 530,000 or so distinct CDR3 sequences, around 15% seen once. This same sample was also taken into another study, of T cells in Graves' hyperthyroidism and ophthalmopathy.

Specimen: peripheral blood mononuclear cells (PBMCs), collected at new diagnosis, from a patient treated with antithyroid drugs. These receptors all come from a man aged 18 to 29 with Graves disease.

This clonotype was counted ten times or more. This chain connects TRBV6-5 to TRBJ1-2; D perhaps matches TRBD1 (6 bases). The CDR3 loop spans 15 amino acids. Per germline, CDR1 MNHEY and CDR2 SVGAGI. Trimming removed 0 bases at V and 8 bases at J, with 16 bases between. CDR3 protein: CASSYSGYGDTGYTF. The CDR3 nucleotides read TGTGCCAGCAGTTACTCGGGGTACGGGGACACCGGCTACACCTTC.

This clonotype was found many times. J is TRBJ2-5 and V is TRBV20-1; 10 positions match TRBD1. Germline trimming cut 1 base from V and 5 bases from J; bases unmatched to any gene: 10. Germline V gene sequence: CDR1 DFQATT, CDR2 SNEGSKA (reference sequence). This CDR3 is 16 amino acids long. CDR3 nucleotides: TGCAGTGCTAGAGCCTCCGACAGGGGGCAGGGGGAGACCCAGTACTTC. Its translation is CSARASDRGQGETQYF.

This clonotype came up many times. The chain couples TRBV10-3 to TRBJ2-4, with TRBD2 as a possible D gene (5 bases). This CDR3 contains 11 residues. Trimming took 3 bases from V and 9 from J, leaving 6 bases between them. Germline values: CDR1 ENHRY, CDR2 SYGVKD. The CDR3 is CAISEGGIQYF. For the CDR3, the DNA is TGTGCCATCAGTGAAGGAGGCATTCAGTACTTC.

This clonotype has just a few counts. The gene calls are TRBV7-9 and TRBJ1-2; TRBD1 agrees at 7 bases. The CDR3 has 17 residues. V lost 5 bases and J lost 0; bases outside the gene matches: 12. Germline V lookup: CDR1 SEHNR, CDR2 FQNEAQ (reference sequence). The CDR3 DNA is TGTGCCAGCAGCCCGGGACAGCCGGAAAAAGCTAACTATGGCTACACCTTC. Translating it yields CASSPGQPEKANYGYTF.

In its sample, this clonotype was seen many times. The chain employs TRBV28 and TRBJ2-2; no clear D. Trimming shortened V by 4 bases and J by 6 bases, and 12 bases separated the two germline ends. Germline assignment: CDR1 MDHEN and CDR2 SYDVKM. This CDR3 is built from 14 residues. CDR3 bases: TGTGCCAGCAGTTCACAATCTGTCGCCGGGGAGCTGTTTTTT. This codes for CASSSQSVAGELFF.

This clonotype appeared many times. The CDR3: CASSKLTGAADTQYF. The CDR3 DNA reads TGTGCCAGCAGTAAACTGACAGGGGCGGCAGATACGCAGTATTTT. V is TRBV6-7 and J is TRBJ2-3; 8 bases align to TRBD1. TRBV6-7 counts as an open reading frame of uncertain function. V lost 5 bases, J lost 4 bases, and 8 bases stayed unmatched. The CDR3 is made up of 15 amino acids.

The chain couples TRBV28 to TRBJ2-1; D is possibly TRBD1 or TRBD2 (6 bases each). The J call could be wrong; TRBJ2-5 is a better fit for the DNA end. CDR1 is MDHEN, CDR2 SYDVKM, per germline. The CDR3 has 13 residues. CDR3 nucleotides: TGTGCCAGCAGTTTGTGGGGGGCGGGGACCCAGTACTTC. It specifies CASSLWGAGTQYF.

This clonotype was seen many times. The chain has TRBV20-1 and TRBJ2-7; possible D gene TRBD2, 6 bases. Germline CDR1 DFQATT, CDR2 SNEGSKA (reference sequence). The CDR3 is 14 amino acids. Trimming took off 6 bases at V and 4 bases at J, with 19 bases between the two ends. The CDR3 reads CSARLGGTKYEQYF. DNA for the CDR3: TGCAGTGCCAGGCTTGGGGGGACGAAGTACGAGCAGTACTTC.

V usage is TRBV7-8 and J usage is TRBJ2-5; possibly TRBD1 or TRBD2 for D (6 bases each). Germline V gene data show CDR1 as SGHVS and CDR2 as FQNEAQ. This CDR3 spans 15 amino acids. V lost 1 base and J lost 6, with 15 bases in between. Written as DNA, the CDR3 is TGTGCCAGCAGCTTAGAACTCGGGGGCTTGAAGACCCAGTACTTC. It specifies CASSLELGGLKTQYF.